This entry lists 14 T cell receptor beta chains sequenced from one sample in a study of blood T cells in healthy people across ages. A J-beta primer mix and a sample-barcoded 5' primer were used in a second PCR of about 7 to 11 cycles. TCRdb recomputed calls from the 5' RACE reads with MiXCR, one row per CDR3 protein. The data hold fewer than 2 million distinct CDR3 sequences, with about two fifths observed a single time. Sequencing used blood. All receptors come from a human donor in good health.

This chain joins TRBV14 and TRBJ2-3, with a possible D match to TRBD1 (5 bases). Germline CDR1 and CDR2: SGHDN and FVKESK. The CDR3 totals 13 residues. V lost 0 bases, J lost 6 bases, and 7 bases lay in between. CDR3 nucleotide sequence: TGTGCCAGCAGCCAAGAGTGGGGCGATACGCAGTATTTT. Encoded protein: CASSQEWGDTQYF.

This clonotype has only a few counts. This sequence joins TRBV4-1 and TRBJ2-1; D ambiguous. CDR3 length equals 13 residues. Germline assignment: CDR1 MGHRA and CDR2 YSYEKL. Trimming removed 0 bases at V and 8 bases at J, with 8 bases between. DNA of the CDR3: TGCGCCAGCAGCCAAGAGACCTGGGATGAGCAGTTCTTC. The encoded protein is CASSQETWDEQFF.

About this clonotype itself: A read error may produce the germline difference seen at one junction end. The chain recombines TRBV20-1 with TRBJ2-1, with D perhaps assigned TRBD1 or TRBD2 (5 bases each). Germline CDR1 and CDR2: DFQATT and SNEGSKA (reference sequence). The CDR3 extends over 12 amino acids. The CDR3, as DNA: TGCAGTGCTACTGGGACCTATAATGAGCAGTTCTTC. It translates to CSATGTYNEQFF.

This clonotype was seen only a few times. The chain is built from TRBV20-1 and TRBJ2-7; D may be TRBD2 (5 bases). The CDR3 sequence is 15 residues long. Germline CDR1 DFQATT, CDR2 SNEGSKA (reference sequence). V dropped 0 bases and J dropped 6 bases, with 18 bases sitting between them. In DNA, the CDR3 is TGCAGTGCTAGAGATACGCGGGCAAGTGAAGGCGAGCAGTACTTC. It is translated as CSARDTRASEGEQYF.

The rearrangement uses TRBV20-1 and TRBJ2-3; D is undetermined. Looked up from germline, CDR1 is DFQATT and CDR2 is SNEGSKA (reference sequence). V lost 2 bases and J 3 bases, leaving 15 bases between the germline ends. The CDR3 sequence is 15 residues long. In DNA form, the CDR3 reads TGCAGTGCTAGACCACATGGACCGGATACAGATACGCAGTATTTT. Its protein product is CSARPHGPDTDTQYF.

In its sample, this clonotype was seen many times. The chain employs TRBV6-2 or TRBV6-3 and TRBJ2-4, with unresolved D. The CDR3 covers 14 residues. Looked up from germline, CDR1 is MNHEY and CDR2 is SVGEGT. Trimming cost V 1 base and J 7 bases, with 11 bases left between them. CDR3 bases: TGTGCCAGCAGTTACTTCGTCTTGGGGAACATTCAGTACTTC. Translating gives CASSYFVLGNIQYF.

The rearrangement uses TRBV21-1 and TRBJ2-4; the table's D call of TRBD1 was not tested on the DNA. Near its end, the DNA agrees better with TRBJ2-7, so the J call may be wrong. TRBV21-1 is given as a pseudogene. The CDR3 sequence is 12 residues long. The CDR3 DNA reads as TGTGCCAGCAGACAGGGGTTGCACGAGCAGTACTTC. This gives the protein CASRQGLHEQYF.

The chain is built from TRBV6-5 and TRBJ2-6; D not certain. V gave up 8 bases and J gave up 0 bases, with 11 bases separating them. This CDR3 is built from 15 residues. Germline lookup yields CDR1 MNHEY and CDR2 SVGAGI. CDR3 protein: CASRMRPSGANVLTF. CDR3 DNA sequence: TGTGCCAGCCGAATGAGGCCCTCTGGGGCCAACGTCCTGACTTTC.

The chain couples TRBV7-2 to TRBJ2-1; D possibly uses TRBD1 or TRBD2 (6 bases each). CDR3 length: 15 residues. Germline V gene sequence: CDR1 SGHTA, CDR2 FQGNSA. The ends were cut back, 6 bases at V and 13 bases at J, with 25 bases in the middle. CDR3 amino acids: CASSPGAIRGETQFF. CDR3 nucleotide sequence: TGTGCCAGCAGTCCGGGGGCGATTAGGGGAGAGACCCAGTTCTTC.

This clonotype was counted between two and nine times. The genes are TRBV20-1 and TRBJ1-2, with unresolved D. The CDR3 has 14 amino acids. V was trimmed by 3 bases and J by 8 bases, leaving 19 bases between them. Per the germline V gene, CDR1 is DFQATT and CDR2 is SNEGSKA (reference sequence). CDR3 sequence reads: CSASPSAPPKGYTF. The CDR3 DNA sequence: TGCAGTGCTAGCCCCTCGGCCCCACCCAAGGGCTACACCTTC.

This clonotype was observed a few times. CDR3 protein: CASRRGHSVVADTQYF. The CDR3 coding sequence is TGTGCCAGCAGGAGGGGGCATAGTGTCGTCGCAGATACGCAGTATTTT. This chain joins TRBV7-9 and TRBJ2-3; 7 nucleotides match TRBD1. Per germline, CDR1 SEHNR and CDR2 FQNEAQ (reference sequence). V dropped 6 bases and J dropped 4; count of bases not matched to a gene: 13. The length of the CDR3 is 16 residues.

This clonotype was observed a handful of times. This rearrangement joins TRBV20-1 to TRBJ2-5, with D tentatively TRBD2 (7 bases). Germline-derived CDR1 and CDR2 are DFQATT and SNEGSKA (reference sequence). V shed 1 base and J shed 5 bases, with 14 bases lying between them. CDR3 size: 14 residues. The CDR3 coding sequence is TGCAGTGCTAGAGGGGGGGGGCCAGGGGAGACCCAGTACTTC. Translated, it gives CSARGGGPGETQYF.

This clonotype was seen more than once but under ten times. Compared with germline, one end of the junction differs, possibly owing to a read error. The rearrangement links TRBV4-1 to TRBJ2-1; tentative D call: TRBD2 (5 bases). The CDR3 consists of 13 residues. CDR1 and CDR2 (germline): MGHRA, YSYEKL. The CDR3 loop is CASSQVRGGEQFF. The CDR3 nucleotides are TGTGCCAGCAGCCAAGTTCGGGGTGGTGAGCAGTTCTTC.

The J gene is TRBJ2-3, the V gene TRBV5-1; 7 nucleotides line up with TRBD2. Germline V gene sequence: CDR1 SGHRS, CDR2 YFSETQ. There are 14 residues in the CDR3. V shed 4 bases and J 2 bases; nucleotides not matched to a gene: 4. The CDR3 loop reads CASSPTSDTDTQYF. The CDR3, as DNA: TGCGCCAGCAGCCCTACTAGCGACACAGATACGCAGTATTTT.